These 13 T cell receptor beta chains came from one sample sequenced in a study of T cell clonotyping in hematopoietic cell transplantation. Time point of the sample: recipient sample about 28 days before transplant, after cytoreduction. TCRdb's table, derived via immunoSEQ multiplex PCR, lists solely in-frame clones and lacks some. Among about 18,000 clones listed, roughly 88% were seen once. Sequences were derived from peripheral blood mononuclear cells, sampled before stem cell transplant. These receptors originate from a man between 45 and 60 years old with acute myeloid leukemia. Some clones in this sample may be carry-over from other donors' samples.

This sequence joins TRBV6-5 and TRBJ2-5; weak D call: TRBD2 (6 bases). The V and J ends lost 6 bases and 2 bases respectively, with 13 bases between them. CDR1 MNHEY and CDR2 SVGAGI come from the germline V gene. The CDR3 is made up of 14 amino acids. The CDR3 DNA reads TGTGCCAGCAGCGACTTGGACTATCAAGAGACCCAGTACTTC. It specifies CASSDLDYQETQYF.

This chain uses TRBV19 with TRBJ2-1; D call uncertain. CDR1 is LNHDA and CDR2 is SQIVND in the germline V gene (reference sequence). V lost 3 bases and J lost 1, with 4 bases in between. The CDR3 runs to 13 residues. The CDR3 is CASSIQSYNEQFF. In nucleotides, the CDR3 is TGTGCCAGTAGTATCCAGTCCTACAATGAGCAGTTCTTC.

This rearrangement joins TRBV5-1 to TRBJ2-7; 7 bases map to TRBD1. Losses at the gene ends were 2 bases for V and 6 bases for J; bases not matched to a gene: 8. CDR1 and CDR2 from the germline V gene are SGHRS and YFSETQ. CDR3 length: 14 residues. CDR3 residues: CASSLARTGIEQYF. The CDR3 DNA reads TGCGCCAGCAGCTTAGCGAGGACAGGAATCGAGCAGTACTTC.

This chain uses TRBV20-1 with TRBJ2-7; no clear D. V lost 3 bases, J lost 3 bases, and 6 bases lay in between. The CDR3 contains 11 residues. CDR1 and CDR2 from the germline V gene are DFQATT and SNEGSKA (reference sequence). CDR3 sequence (DNA): TGCAGTGCTAGGAGCGACTACGAGCAGTACTTC. It translates to CSARSDYEQYF.

J is TRBJ2-3 and V is TRBV6-5; D gene unclear. V gave up 7 bases and J gave up 3 bases, with 11 bases separating them. This CDR3 spans 13 amino acids. From germline, CDR1 is MNHEY and CDR2 SVGAGI. CDR3 coding DNA: TGTGCCAGCACCGTCCGTGGGACAGATACGCAGTATTTT. It is translated as CASTVRGTDTQYF.

In nucleotides, the CDR3 is TGTGCCAGCAGCTGGACAGGGGCGGTGACCACTGAAGCTTTCTTT. Protein sequence: CASSWTGAVTTEAFF. The chain recombines TRBV7-2 with TRBJ1-1; 9 bases line up with TRBD1. Germline CDR1 and CDR2: SGHTA and FQGNSA. There are 15 residues in the CDR3. The ends lost 4 bases at V and 4 bases at J; junction bases unmatched: 7.

This clone has just a few counts. The chain has TRBV25-1 and TRBJ2-5, with D hard to call. With 10 bases removed from V and 5 bases from J, the gap between germline ends came to 5 bases. CDR1 is MGHDK and CDR2 is SYGVNS in the germline V gene. This CDR3 contains 9 residues. CDR3 bases: TGTGCCACCGGGGAGACCCAGTACTTC. Its translation: CATGETQYF.

V gene TRBV7-2 combines with J gene TRBJ1-1; D not certain. Germline V gene lookup returns CDR1 SGHTA and CDR2 FQGNSA. The germline V and J ends were trimmed by 2 bases and 5 bases, with 12 bases remaining between them. The CDR3 is 14 residues long. CDR3 loop: CASSLTPGRTEAFF. DNA for the CDR3: TGTGCCAGCAGCTTAACTCCGGGGAGGACTGAAGCTTTCTTT.

The rearrangement uses TRBV19 and TRBJ2-1; 8 bases align to TRBD1. There are 16 residues in the CDR3. J gave up 5 bases and V 5 bases, and 11 bases lay outside the gene matches. Germline V gives CDR1 LNHDA, CDR2 SQIVND (reference sequence). The CDR3 loop reads CASSLLGDRLNNEQFF. The CDR3 nucleotides read TGTGCCAGTAGTCTCCTCGGGGACAGGCTAAACAATGAGCAGTTCTTC.

The V gene is TRBV27, the J gene TRBJ2-7; no definite D call. Between the trimmed V and J ends, which lost 0 bases and 4 bases, there was a span of 7 bases. Germline values: CDR1 MNHEY, CDR2 SMNVEV (reference sequence). This CDR3 has 13 residues. The CDR3 loop is CASSLSDIYEQYF. CDR3 sequence (DNA): TGTGCCAGCAGTTTATCAGACATTTACGAGCAGTACTTC.

This chain connects TRBV4-3 to TRBJ1-4; TRBD1 is a possible D gene (5 bases). The germline V gene encodes CDR1 LGHNA and CDR2 YSLEER. The CDR3 is 16 amino acids. Trimming cost V 0 bases and J 2 bases, with 10 bases left between them. CDR3 loop: CASSQEDILTNEKLFF. The CDR3 bases are TGCGCCAGCAGCCAAGAGGACATACTTACTAATGAAAAACTGTTTTTT.

This rearrangement joins TRBV19 to TRBJ1-2; TRBD1 might be the D (5 bases). Germline V gene sequence: CDR1 LNHDA, CDR2 SQIVND (reference sequence). V shed 3 bases and J shed 7 bases, with 15 bases lying between them. The length of the CDR3 is 14 residues. The CDR3 DNA reads as TGTGCCAGTAGTATTGGTCCGACAGCCAGTGGCTACACCTTC. Residues: CASSIGPTASGYTF.

V and J are TRBV18 and TRBJ1-5, with 9 bases identical to TRBD1. V lost 6 bases to trimming and J lost 3 bases; unmatched junction nucleotides: 6. Germline CDR1 is KGHSH and CDR2 is LQKENI. The CDR3 has 15 residues. The CDR3 loop reads CASSGTGRTNQPQHF. In DNA form, the CDR3 reads TGTGCCAGCTCCGGGACAGGGCGGACCAATCAGCCCCAGCATTTT.